Listed below are T cell receptor beta chains from one sample, sequenced in a study of blood T cell repertoires in COVID-19. The method was immunoSEQ multiplex PCR; TCRdb's version includes in-frame clones alone and lacks a portion of them. The sample contains around 130,000 clones, approximately 92% of which appear only once. The sample comprised peripheral blood. Every receptor here comes from a man in his 70s with active or convalescent COVID-19. The CDR3 runs from the conserved cysteine through the conserved F or W. A D gene is named only where the DNA matches it firmly. The size of a clone is reported for some rows only, either as once, few or many, or as a class for expanded clones.

j_gene: TRBJ2-1; v_gene: TRBV19; d_gene: TRBD1; abundance: -; CDR3nt: TGTGCCAGTACCTTCGACAGGGACTCCTACAATGAGCAGTTCTTC; CDR3aa: CASTFDRDSYNEQFF
j_gene: TRBJ1-1; v_gene: TRBV29-1; d_gene: TRBD1; abundance: few; CDR3nt: TGCAGCGCAAGGACAGGGGCGAACACTGAAGCTTTCTTT; CDR3aa: CSARTGANTEAFF
j_gene: TRBJ1-2; v_gene: TRBV4-1; d_gene: -; abundance: few; CDR3nt: TGCGCCAGCAGCCAAGATTTTTTGCAGGGCCCCTATGGCTACACCTTC; CDR3aa: CASSQDFLQGPYGYTF
j_gene: TRBJ2-5; v_gene: TRBV2; d_gene: -; abundance: -; CDR3nt: TGTGCCAGCAGTGAGCCGGGACTAGAGACCCAGTACTTC; CDR3aa: CASSEPGLETQYF
j_gene: TRBJ2-7; v_gene: TRBV7-9; d_gene: TRBD2; abundance: -; CDR3nt: TGTGCCAGCAGCGGACTAGCGGACTTCTACGAGCAGTACTTC; CDR3aa: CASSGLADFYEQYF
j_gene: TRBJ1-4; v_gene: TRBV5-5; d_gene: TRBD1; abundance: -; CDR3nt: TGTGCCAGCAGCCTTAATGACAGGGGAAACGAAAAACTGTTTTTT; CDR3aa: CASSLNDRGNEKLFF
j_gene: TRBJ2-1; v_gene: TRBV4-2; d_gene: TRBD2; abundance: -; CDR3nt: TGTGCCAGCAGTCCCATAGCGGGAGGGCCATCGTACAATGAGCAGTTCTTC; CDR3aa: CASSPIAGGPSYNEQFF
j_gene: TRBJ1-2; v_gene: TRBV27; d_gene: TRBD1; abundance: -; CDR3nt: TGTGCCAGCAGAGCACAGGGGGCAGGTGGCTACACCTTC; CDR3aa: CASRAQGAGGYTF
j_gene: TRBJ1-2; v_gene: TRBV5-8; d_gene: -; abundance: -; CDR3nt: TGTGCCAGCAGCTCTTTCTATGGCTACACCTTC; CDR3aa: CASSSFYGYTF
j_gene: TRBJ1-1; v_gene: TRBV2; d_gene: TRBD1; abundance: -; CDR3nt: TGTGCCAGCAGTCCCGGGACAGCCCGGAACACTGAAGCTTTCTTT; CDR3aa: CASSPGTARNTEAFF
j_gene: TRBJ1-2; v_gene: TRBV27; d_gene: TRBD1; abundance: once; CDR3nt: TGTGCCAGCAGTTTATCCGGGACAGGCATCTATGGCTACACCTTC; CDR3aa: CASSLSGTGIYGYTF
j_gene: TRBJ1-5; v_gene: TRBV19; d_gene: TRBD1; abundance: -; CDR3nt: TGTGCCAGTTACACCGGGACAGGGGGCAATCAGCCCCAGCATTTT; CDR3aa: CASYTGTGGNQPQHF
j_gene: TRBJ2-1; v_gene: TRBV3-1/TRBV3-2; d_gene: -; abundance: -; CDR3nt: TGTGCCAGCAGTGTCAGGGGGGTTGAGCAGTTCTTC; CDR3aa: CASSVRGVEQFF
j_gene: TRBJ2-3; v_gene: TRBV5-1; d_gene: TRBD2; abundance: -; CDR3nt: TGCGCCAGCGGTAGATCGGGAGGGCCGGGAGATACGCAGTATTTT; CDR3aa: CASGRSGGPGDTQYF
j_gene: TRBJ2-7; v_gene: TRBV5-1; d_gene: -; abundance: -; CDR3nt: TGCGCCAGCAGCTTGGGTACAGTTGAGCAGTACTTC; CDR3aa: CASSLGTVEQYF
j_gene: TRBJ2-3; v_gene: TRBV5-1; d_gene: -; abundance: -; CDR3nt: TGCGCCAGCAGCTTGGCCGAGTCCACAGATACGCAGTATTTT; CDR3aa: CASSLAESTDTQYF
j_gene: TRBJ2-1; v_gene: TRBV4-1; d_gene: TRBD1; abundance: -; CDR3nt: TGCGCCAGCAGCCACCCCATGGGGGACAGCTCCTACAATGAGCAGTTCTTC; CDR3aa: CASSHPMGDSSYNEQFF
j_gene: TRBJ2-7; v_gene: TRBV5-1; d_gene: TRBD2; abundance: -; CDR3nt: TGCGCCAGCAGTTACCGGACTAGCGGGAGCTACGAGCAGTACTTC; CDR3aa: CASSYRTSGSYEQYF
j_gene: TRBJ2-7; v_gene: TRBV28; d_gene: TRBD1; abundance: once; CDR3nt: TGTGCCAGCCGCTCCGGGACAGCCTTCTACGAGCAGTACTTC; CDR3aa: CASRSGTAFYEQYF
j_gene: TRBJ1-1; v_gene: TRBV7-9; d_gene: -; abundance: -; CDR3nt: TGTGCCAGCAGCTCCCGGCGGGGGAACACTGAAGCTTTCTTT; CDR3aa: CASSSRRGNTEAFF
j_gene: TRBJ2-7; v_gene: TRBV28; d_gene: TRBD1; abundance: -; CDR3nt: TGTGCCAGCAGTTCCAACCAGAGAACCGGGACAGTCATCTACGAGCAGTACTTC; CDR3aa: CASSSNQRTGTVIYEQYF
j_gene: TRBJ1-5; v_gene: TRBV19; d_gene: -; abundance: -; CDR3nt: TGTGCCAGTAGTATCCTAGGGGGTCGTAATCAGCCCCAGCATTTT; CDR3aa: CASSILGGRNQPQHF
j_gene: TRBJ1-2; v_gene: TRBV5-1; d_gene: -; abundance: -; CDR3nt: TGCGCCAGCAGCTTGGGGGGCCAGATGACAGCTAACTATGGCTACACCTTC; CDR3aa: CASSLGGQMTANYGYTF
j_gene: TRBJ1-1; v_gene: TRBV15; d_gene: TRBD1; abundance: -; CDR3nt: TGTGCCACCACCCCGACAGGGTTGAACACTGAAGCTTTCTTT; CDR3aa: CATTPTGLNTEAFF
j_gene: TRBJ2-2; v_gene: TRBV27; d_gene: -; abundance: once; CDR3nt: TGTGCCAGCAGTTTTCGACGGAATGGGGGGATCCCCACCGGGGAGCTGTTTTTT; CDR3aa: CASSFRRNGGIPTGELFF
j_gene: TRBJ1-2; v_gene: TRBV13; d_gene: -; abundance: -; CDR3nt: TGTGCCAGCAGCTTACGCGGCTTTGGCTACACCTTC; CDR3aa: CASSLRGFGYTF
j_gene: TRBJ2-5; v_gene: TRBV5-5; d_gene: TRBD2; abundance: -; CDR3nt: TGTGCCAGCAGCTTGGAACTAGCGGGAGTCAGAGAGACCCAGTACTTC; CDR3aa: CASSLELAGVRETQYF
j_gene: TRBJ2-6; v_gene: TRBV7-3; d_gene: -; abundance: -; CDR3nt: TGTGCCAGCAGCTTACCGGGGATAGGGCCTGGGGCCAACGTCCTGACTTTC; CDR3aa: CASSLPGIGPGANVLTF
j_gene: TRBJ2-7; v_gene: TRBV5-1; d_gene: TRBD2; abundance: -; CDR3nt: TGCGCCAGCAGCCCGCGACTAGCGGGAACCGGTTCTGCCTACGAGCAGTACTTC; CDR3aa: CASSPRLAGTGSAYEQYF
j_gene: TRBJ1-4; v_gene: TRBV5-1; d_gene: -; abundance: -; CDR3nt: TGCGCCAGCTCGTTTGTTGGCGGTAATGAAAAACTGTTTTTT; CDR3aa: CASSFVGGNEKLFF
j_gene: TRBJ2-2; v_gene: TRBV27; d_gene: TRBD2; abundance: -; CDR3nt: TGTGCCAGCCTTGAGCGGGAGGCCGCGATAAACACCGGGGAGCTGTTTTTT; CDR3aa: CASLEREAAINTGELFF
j_gene: TRBJ1-1; v_gene: TRBV28; d_gene: -; abundance: once; CDR3nt: TGTGCCAGCAGTGGCCATACGGGGGACACTGAAGCTTTCTTT; CDR3aa: CASSGHTGDTEAFF
j_gene: TRBJ1-5; v_gene: TRBV19; d_gene: -; abundance: -; CDR3nt: TGTGCCAGTAGTATGTACAGTGCGAGCAATCAGCCCCAGCATTTT; CDR3aa: CASSMYSASNQPQHF
j_gene: TRBJ2-7; v_gene: TRBV24-1; d_gene: -; abundance: -; CDR3nt: TGTGCCACCAGTGATAACGTAGGGACAACCTACGAGCAGTACTTC; CDR3aa: CATSDNVGTTYEQYF
j_gene: TRBJ1-2; v_gene: TRBV5-4; d_gene: TRBD1; abundance: -; CDR3nt: TGTGCCAGCAGCTCGACAGGGGGATATCTCCTTGGCTACACCTTC; CDR3aa: CASSSTGGYLLGYTF
j_gene: TRBJ2-5; v_gene: TRBV3-1/TRBV3-2; d_gene: -; abundance: -; CDR3nt: TGTGCCAGCAGCCAAAATAGCGTAGAAGAGACCCAGTACTTC; CDR3aa: CASSQNSVEETQYF
j_gene: TRBJ1-2; v_gene: TRBV6-5; d_gene: -; abundance: -; CDR3nt: TGTGCCAGCAGTTACGAGGGTCCGTACGGCTACACCTTC; CDR3aa: CASSYEGPYGYTF
j_gene: TRBJ2-7; v_gene: TRBV3-1/TRBV3-2; d_gene: TRBD2; abundance: -; CDR3nt: TGTGCCAGCAGCCAAGATCAGGGCGTAGTAGCGGGAGACGAGCAGTACTTC; CDR3aa: CASSQDQGVVAGDEQYF
j_gene: TRBJ1-3; v_gene: TRBV28; d_gene: -; abundance: few; CDR3nt: TGTGCCAGCAGCCAGGGTAGGAGGGTCATATATTTT; CDR3aa: CASSQGRRVIYF
j_gene: TRBJ1-3; v_gene: TRBV6-5; d_gene: -; abundance: -; CDR3nt: TGTGCCAGCAGTTACGGCGGATTTGGAAACACCATATATTTT; CDR3aa: CASSYGGFGNTIYF
j_gene: TRBJ1-5; v_gene: TRBV5-5; d_gene: TRBD1; abundance: -; CDR3nt: TGTGCCAGCAGCTTTGACAGGGGGATGAATCAGCCCCAGCATTTT; CDR3aa: CASSFDRGMNQPQHF
j_gene: TRBJ1-5; v_gene: TRBV7-2; d_gene: -; abundance: few; CDR3nt: TGTGCCAGCAGCCTACAGGGAAGGCAGCCCCAGCATTTT; CDR3aa: CASSLQGRQPQHF
j_gene: TRBJ2-1; v_gene: TRBV11-3; d_gene: TRBD1; abundance: -; CDR3nt: TGTGCCAGCAGCTTAGAAGGGGGCGGTAGCTCCTACAATGAGCAGTTCTTC; CDR3aa: CASSLEGGGSSYNEQFF
j_gene: TRBJ2-2; v_gene: TRBV15; d_gene: TRBD2; abundance: -; CDR3nt: TGTGCCACCAGCAGGGACCGGGGACTAGCGGGAGGGGCGAACACCGGGGAGCTGTTTTTT; CDR3aa: CATSRDRGLAGGANTGELFF
j_gene: TRBJ2-1; v_gene: TRBV12-3/TRBV12-4; d_gene: -; abundance: once; CDR3nt: TGTGCCAGCAGCCAAGACCCGGGAAACGAGCAGTTCTTC; CDR3aa: CASSQDPGNEQFF
j_gene: TRBJ1-2; v_gene: TRBV19; d_gene: -; abundance: -; CDR3nt: TGTGCCAGTAGTATCGGGTCGGTCTATGGCTACACCTTC; CDR3aa: CASSIGSVYGYTF
j_gene: TRBJ2-2; v_gene: TRBV14; d_gene: TRBD2; abundance: -; CDR3nt: TGTGCCAGCAGCCTTAGACTAGCGGGAGCCGGGGAGCTGTTTTTT; CDR3aa: CASSLRLAGAGELFF
j_gene: TRBJ1-6; v_gene: TRBV6-5; d_gene: -; abundance: -; CDR3nt: TGTGCCAGCAGTTCGGACAGAACCATTAATTCACCCCTCCACTTT; CDR3aa: CASSSDRTINSPLHF
j_gene: TRBJ1-6; v_gene: TRBV2; d_gene: TRBD1; abundance: -; CDR3nt: TGTGCCAGCAGCCCGGACAGGGGGATCCGTAATTCACCCCTCCACTTT; CDR3aa: CASSPDRGIRNSPLHF
j_gene: TRBJ1-1; v_gene: TRBV2; d_gene: -; abundance: -; CDR3nt: TGTGCCGCAGACAGCATGAAGGAGAACACTGAAGCTTTCTTT; CDR3aa: CAADSMKENTEAFF
j_gene: TRBJ2-2; v_gene: TRBV4-1; d_gene: -; abundance: -; CDR3nt: TGCGCCAGCAGCCCCCCCCCGGGACAAGAGAACACCGGGGAGCTGTTTTTT; CDR3aa: CASSPPPGQENTGELFF
j_gene: TRBJ1-2; v_gene: TRBV19; d_gene: -; abundance: -; CDR3nt: TGTGCCAGTATCCTCGAGACAACTTATTATGGCTACACCTTC; CDR3aa: CASILETTYYGYTF
j_gene: TRBJ2-5; v_gene: TRBV24-1; d_gene: TRBD2; abundance: -; CDR3nt: TGTGCCACCAGTGATCCACAGACTAGCGGGAGAGGAGAGACCCAGTACTTC; CDR3aa: CATSDPQTSGRGETQYF
j_gene: TRBJ1-5; v_gene: TRBV7-8; d_gene: -; abundance: -; CDR3nt: TGTGCCAGCAGCCCAGAGGGCATTGTAAGCAATCAGCCCCAGCATTTT; CDR3aa: CASSPEGIVSNQPQHF
j_gene: TRBJ2-7; v_gene: TRBV18; d_gene: TRBD1; abundance: -; CDR3nt: TGTGCCAGCTCACATAGACAGGGACCCCTCTCCTACGAGCAGTACTTC; CDR3aa: CASSHRQGPLSYEQYF
j_gene: TRBJ2-1; v_gene: TRBV28; d_gene: -; abundance: -; CDR3nt: TGTGCCAGCAAGGGGTACAATGAGCAGTTCTTC; CDR3aa: CASKGYNEQFF